The clone carrying this T cell receptor (beta chain) was observed a few times. Germline V lookup: CDR1 DFQATT, CDR2 SNEGSKA (reference sequence). CDR3 length: 11 residues. Between the trimmed V and J ends, which lost 5 bases and 3 bases, there was a span of 7 bases. The data were obtained in a study of blood T cell repertoires in COVID-19. Turning to the study itself: The samples span acute and convalescent COVID-19 from the United States, Italy and Spain. T cells, B-cell-depleted T cells, or PBMCs supplied cDNA or gDNA.

As handled by the study authors: For nucleated cells, counts were estimated from reference gene primer amplification. Assay used: immunoSEQ multiplex PCR; TCRdb lists only in-frame clones, some missing. V and J calls and clone size come straight from that table; D and trimming were deduced from the DNA. Of approximately 300,000 clones in the sample, roughly nine tenths were seen once. This sequence was found in a man aged 18 to 35 who had recovered from COVID-19. V and J are TRBV20-1 and TRBJ1-1; no reliable D call. Sequenced sample: peripheral blood. This CDR3 reads CSAVFDTEAFF. The CDR3 DNA reads as TGCAGTGCTGTATTTGACACTGAAGCTTTCTTT.